A single sample gave rise to the 9 T cell receptor beta chains below, sequenced in a study of human T cells and chemical hapten exposure. TCRdb re-called the RACE reads through MiXCR, storing one row per CDR3 protein. The repertoire holds approximately 79,000 distinct CDR3 sequences, over 8.5% seen once, with around 1.4% in the top ten. Time point indicated: healthy volunteer bleed at 6 weeks. Unseparated into fractions, whole blood served as the source from which total RNA was extracted. Specimen: whole blood. The receptors come from a male donor in good health. Some clones in this sample may be carry-over from other donors' samples.

The gene calls are TRBV5-1 and TRBJ2-2, with a weak D call TRBD1 (6 bases). The germline V gene has CDR1 SGHRS and CDR2 YFSETQ. The V end lost 2 bases, the J end lost 1 base, and 6 bases lay between the germline ends. This CDR3 is built from 14 residues. In DNA form, the CDR3 reads TGCGCCAGCAGCTTACAGGGGAACACCGGGGAGCTGTTTTTT. This gives the protein CASSLQGNTGELFF.

At least ten counts were recorded for this clonotype. The rearrangement links TRBV20-1 to TRBJ2-1; a weak D match, TRBD1 (5 bases). Germline-derived CDR1 and CDR2 are DFQATT and SNEGSKA (reference sequence). V was shortened by 4 bases and J by 0 bases, with 10 bases between the two germline ends. This CDR3 spans 14 amino acids. CDR3 sequence (DNA): TGCAGTGCTACTGGGGCCAGCTCCTACAATGAGCAGTTCTTC. This gives the protein CSATGASSYNEQFF.

The rearrangement links TRBV5-1 to TRBJ2-5; TRBD2 matches 9 bases. Germline CDR1 is SGHRS and CDR2 is YFSETQ. The CDR3 has 14 residues. V lost 4 bases and J lost 5; bases outside the gene matches: 6. The CDR3 loop is CASSPGLASETQYF. Here the CDR3 DNA reads TGCGCCAGCAGCCCGGGACTAGCAAGTGAGACCCAGTACTTC.

This clonotype was seen at least ten times. The gene calls are TRBV6-5 and TRBJ1-3; D may be TRBD1 (5 bases). Deletions cut 6 bases from V and 7 bases from J, with 19 bases between. The CDR3 is made up of 15 amino acids. Germline values: CDR1 MNHEY, CDR2 SVGAGI. Written as DNA, the CDR3 is TGTGCCAGCAGGCCTGGGACTGCGGGTAGGAACACCATATATTTT. Its protein is CASRPGTAGRNTIYF.

The J gene is TRBJ2-3, the V gene TRBV18, with TRBD2 identical over 9 bases. The trim removed 1 base at V and 6 bases at J, leaving 5 bases unmatched. The CDR3 is 15 amino acids. From germline, CDR1 is KGHSH and CDR2 LQKENI. The CDR3 region is CASSPQRTSEDTQYF. The CDR3 nucleotides are TGTGCCAGCTCACCACAGAGGACTAGCGAGGATACGCAGTATTTT.

The rearrangement links TRBV11-2 to TRBJ1-4; a weak D match, TRBD1 (6 bases). Germline values: CDR1 SGHAT, CDR2 FQNNGV. The CDR3 length is 17 residues. The germline V and J ends were trimmed by 1 base and 0 bases, with 12 bases remaining between them. As DNA, the CDR3 is TGTGCCAGCAGCTTAGTCAGGGGACGATCAACTAATGAAAAACTGTTTTTT. The encoded protein is CASSLVRGRSTNEKLFF. The variable domain in full, completed from reference TRBV11-2 and TRBJ1-4, reads EAGVAQSPRYKIIEKRQSVAFWCNPISGHATLYWYQQILGQGPKLLIQFQNNGVVDDSQLPKDRFSAERLKGVDSTLKIQPAKLEDSAVYLCASSLVRGRSTNEKLFFGSGTQLSVL.

The chain is built from TRBV4-2 and TRBJ1-6; D is possibly TRBD1 (5 bases). This CDR3 spans 15 amino acids. V lost 0 bases and J lost 10, with 13 bases in between. CDR1 and CDR2 from the germline V gene are LGHNA and YNFKEQ. Here the CDR3 DNA reads TGTGCCAGCAGCCAAGAGTTGGGGGAGGTGTCACCCCTCCACTTT. Translation: CASSQELGEVSPLHF.

This clonotype was counted a few times. V gene TRBV25-1 combines with J gene TRBJ2-1, with a possible D match to TRBD1 (5 bases). The CDR3 has 14 amino acids. Trimming cost V 1 base and J 6 bases, with 10 bases left between them. Germline assignment: CDR1 MGHDK and CDR2 SYGVNS. In DNA form, the CDR3 reads TGTGCCAGCAGTGAATTTAGGGGCCCCAATGAGCAGTTCTTC. Amino acid sequence: CASSEFRGPNEQFF.

This clonotype has just a few counts. The rearrangement joins TRBV27 to TRBJ2-4; 12 bases agree with TRBD1. The CDR3 has 16 amino acids. The J segment lost 4 bases and the V segment lost 3 bases, leaving 4 bases of the junction unmatched. The germline gives CDR1 MNHEY, CDR2 SMNVEV (reference sequence). The CDR3 sequence: CASSFVGQGAKNIQYF. The CDR3 DNA is TGTGCCAGCAGTTTTGTGGGACAGGGGGCTAAAAACATTCAGTACTTC.